This entry lists 20 T cell receptor beta chains sequenced from one sample in a study. TCRdb redid the calling of the RT-PCR reads with MiXCR, one entry per CDR3 protein. Of hundreds of thousands of distinct CDR3 sequences listed, 13% to 15% are singletons. The sequenced sample consisted of memory CD4+ T cells from blood. The receptor source for this set is a female donor in good health, serving as a healthy control.

V and J are TRBV27 and TRBJ2-6; D is undetermined. This CDR3 spans 15 amino acids. Germline values: CDR1 MNHEY, CDR2 SMNVEV (reference sequence). The V end lost 4 bases, the J end lost 0 bases, and 7 bases lay between the germline ends. This chain's CDR3 is CASSSLFSGANVLTF. CDR3 nucleotide sequence: TGTGCCAGCAGTTCCTTATTCTCTGGGGCCAACGTCCTGACTTTC. The entire variable domain, with the rest obtained from reference TRBV27 and TRBJ2-6, is as follows: EAQVTQNPRYLITVTGKKLTVTCSQNMNHEYMSWYRQDPGLGLRQIYYSMNVEVTDKGDVPEGYKVSRKEKRNFPLILESPSPNQTSLYFCASSSLFSGANVLTFGAGSRLTVL.

This clonotype was seen repeatedly, ten times or more. The chain employs TRBV4-3 and TRBJ1-1, with 7 nucleotides matching TRBD1. The CDR3 is 15 residues long. The V and J ends lost 2 bases and 7 bases, in that order; junction bases with no gene match: 10. Germline-derived CDR1 and CDR2 are LGHNA and YSLEER. The CDR3 loop reads CASSQFSGGSGEAFF. CDR3 in DNA: TGCGCCAGCAGCCAATTCTCAGGGGGAAGCGGTGAAGCTTTCTTT.

The chain joins TRBV20-1 to TRBJ1-1; no clear D gene. CDR1 and CDR2 from the germline V gene are DFQATT and SNEGSKA (reference sequence). The CDR3 totals 13 residues. Trimming pared 3 bases from V and 3 bases from J, leaving 11 bases between. CDR3: CSASGLQYTEAFF. CDR3 DNA sequence: TGCAGTGCTAGCGGGCTCCAGTACACTGAAGCTTTCTTT.

The chain combines TRBV4-3 with TRBJ2-1, with D uncertain. The V gene lost 0 bases and the J gene lost 5 bases, with 2 bases spanning the gap. CDR1 and CDR2 (germline): LGHNA, YSLEER. The CDR3 runs 12 residues. The CDR3 DNA is TGCGCCAGCAGCCAAGAGAACAATGAGCAGTTCTTC. Translation gives CASSQENNEQFF.

This clonotype appeared many times. The V and J genes are TRBV15 and TRBJ1-3; D unresolved. From germline, CDR1 is LNHNV and CDR2 YYDKDF (reference sequence). With 3 bases removed from V and 8 bases from J, the gap between germline ends came to 2 bases. CDR3 length: 10 amino acids. CDR3 protein: CATSRDTIYF. CDR3 nucleotide sequence: TGTGCCACCAGCAGGGACACCATATATTTT.

This clonotype was counted many times. V gene TRBV5-1 combines with J gene TRBJ2-7; 11 bases agree with TRBD1. This CDR3 is 13 amino acids long. Germline lookup yields CDR1 SGHRS and CDR2 YFSETQ. Losses at the gene ends were 4 bases for V and 5 bases for J; bases not matched to a gene: 2. The CDR3 loop is CASSRGQGDEQYF. CDR3 nucleotides: TGCGCCAGCAGCAGGGGACAGGGGGACGAGCAGTACTTC.

This clonotype was detected a few times. V is TRBV2 and J is TRBJ1-2; 7 bases are shared with TRBD1. The V segment lost 7 bases and the J segment 3 bases; nucleotides outside the gene matches: 8. Germline loops: CDR1 SNHLY, CDR2 FYNNEI. The CDR3 length is 14 residues. CDR3 DNA sequence: TGTGCCAGCACTTTTAACAGGGGAGACTATGGCTACACCTTC. Protein sequence: CASTFNRGDYGYTF.

This clonotype was picked up many times. The chain couples TRBV10-3 to TRBJ2-5; 10 nucleotides align to TRBD1. Trimming took 5 bases from V and 5 from J; bases not matched to a gene: 5. Germline V gene data show CDR1 as ENHRY and CDR2 as SYGVKD. The length of the CDR3 is 14 residues. Here the CDR3 DNA reads TGTGCCATCAGTTCCGGGACAGGGGAGGAGACCCAGTACTTC. Translation: CAISSGTGEETQYF.

The V call is TRBV10-2, the J call TRBJ1-6; perhaps TRBD1 as D (6 bases). This CDR3 region has 13 residues. Germline V gene sequence: CDR1 WSHSY, CDR2 SAAADI. Trimming stripped 8 bases from V and 2 bases from J, with 7 bases between. CDR3 loop: CASGGAYNSPLHF. The CDR3 nucleotides are TGCGCCAGCGGGGGCGCCTATAATTCACCCCTCCACTTT.

This clonotype has a count of ten or more. The chain employs TRBV10-3 and TRBJ2-4; no reliable D call. Germline V CDR1 and CDR2: ENHRY, SYGVKD. The CDR3 is made up of 13 amino acids. V was cut by 0 bases and J by 9 bases, with 9 bases left in between. The CDR3 DNA follows: TGTGCCATCAGTGAGTCAAGTATCGGCATTCAGTACTTC. Protein sequence: CAISESSIGIQYF.

This clonotype was counted many times. V is TRBV18 and J is TRBJ2-3; TRBD2 might be the D (5 bases). V lost 3 bases and J lost 0, with 10 bases in between. The V gene's germline CDR1 is KGHSH and CDR2 LQKENI. This CDR3 region has 15 residues. For the CDR3, the DNA is TGTGCCAGCTCACCTGTGGGCGGGAGCACAGATACGCAGTATTTT. It encodes CASSPVGGSTDTQYF.

V and J are TRBV20-1 and TRBJ2-3; TRBD2 matches 9 bases. The V gene's germline CDR1 is DFQATT and CDR2 SNEGSKA (reference sequence). J gave up 9 bases and V 3 bases, and 4 bases lay outside the gene matches. The CDR3 length is 12 residues. CDR3 DNA sequence: TGCAGTGCTAGTCCTGCGGGGGGGACGCAGTATTTT. Translated: CSASPAGGTQYF.

Many counts were recorded for this clonotype. This rearrangement joins TRBV5-1 to TRBJ1-6; a possible D gene is TRBD1 (6 bases). The length of the CDR3 is 14 residues. Germline V gene lookup returns CDR1 SGHRS and CDR2 YFSETQ. V lost 4 bases and J 8 bases, leaving 13 bases between the germline ends. The CDR3, as DNA: TGCGCCAGCAGCCCGAAGGGGGGGGATTCACCCCTCCACTTT. Encoded protein: CASSPKGGDSPLHF.

This clonotype was counted at least ten times. This chain connects TRBV4-3 to TRBJ2-1, with 10 bases identical to TRBD2. Germline lookup yields CDR1 LGHNA and CDR2 YSLEER. Trimming cost V 0 bases and J 8 bases; bases outside gene matches: 10. This CDR3 spans 17 amino acids. CDR3 sequence reads: CASSQDWLAGVPHEQFF. The DNA of the CDR3 is TGCGCCAGCAGCCAAGATTGGCTAGCGGGAGTCCCACATGAGCAGTTCTTC.

A few counts support this clonotype. The chain carries TRBV9 and TRBJ2-5; D unclear. The CDR3 has 14 residues. V dropped 0 bases and J dropped 2 bases, with 8 bases sitting between them. Looked up from germline, CDR1 is SGDLS and CDR2 is YYNGEE. CDR3 protein: CASSVDVAQETQYF. CDR3 in DNA: TGTGCCAGCAGCGTAGATGTCGCGCAAGAGACCCAGTACTTC. The entire variable domain, with the rest obtained from reference TRBV9 and TRBJ2-5, is as follows: DSGVTQTPKHLITATGQRVTLRCSPRSGDLSVYWYQQSLDQGLQFLIQYYNGEERAKGNILERFSAQQFPDLHSELNLSSLELGDSALYFCASSVDVAQETQYFGPGTRLLVL.

This clonotype was seen only a few times. The CDR3 spells CASSQGGGSSYEQYF. CDR3 nucleotide sequence: TGCGCCAGCAGCCAAGGAGGCGGGAGCTCCTACGAGCAGTACTTC. The chain couples TRBV4-3 to TRBJ2-7, with 7 bases matching TRBD2. V lost 1 base and J lost 0; bases outside the gene matches: 3. Germline values: CDR1 LGHNA, CDR2 YSLEER. The CDR3 is 15 residues long.

The table lists this clonotype with many counts. This chain links TRBV29-1 with TRBJ2-1, with D perhaps matching TRBD1 or TRBD2 (6 bases each). V was pared by 7 bases and J by 9 bases, with 22 bases between. This CDR3 contains 14 residues. The germline CDR1 and CDR2 sequences are SQVTM and ANQGSEA. The CDR3 region is CSAEGGAGEAEQFF. The DNA of the CDR3 is TGCAGCGCCGAAGGGGGTGCAGGGGAGGCTGAGCAGTTCTTC.

This clonotype showed up many times. V is TRBV4-1 and J is TRBJ2-5; 7 bases match TRBD2. Germline CDR1 and CDR2: MGHRA and YSYEKL. The trim removed 4 bases at V and 4 bases at J, leaving 12 bases unmatched. The CDR3 has 16 residues. The CDR3 DNA reads TGCGCCAGCAGCCGACCTAGCGGTGGGGCACGAGAGACCCAGTACTTC. Translation: CASSRPSGGARETQYF.

This clonotype appeared a few times. CDR3 region: CASSPKGGFETQYF. In DNA form, the CDR3 reads TGTGCCAGCAGCCCCAAGGGTGGGTTCGAGACCCAGTACTTC. V and J are TRBV6-2 or TRBV6-3 and TRBJ2-5; D is unclear. The ends were cut back, 6 bases at V and 5 bases at J, with 16 bases in the middle. Germline assignment: CDR1 MNHEY and CDR2 SVGEGT. The CDR3 totals 14 residues.

The J gene is TRBJ2-7, the V gene TRBV6-5; D tentatively reads TRBD1 or TRBD2 (6 bases each). This CDR3 is built from 13 residues. In germline, CDR1 is MNHEY, CDR2 SVGAGI. Trimming removed 10 bases from V and 6 bases from J, with 19 bases in between. CDR3 amino acids: CATGAEPLFEQYF. The DNA for the CDR3 is TGTGCCACGGGGGCAGAGCCTCTTTTCGAGCAGTACTTC.